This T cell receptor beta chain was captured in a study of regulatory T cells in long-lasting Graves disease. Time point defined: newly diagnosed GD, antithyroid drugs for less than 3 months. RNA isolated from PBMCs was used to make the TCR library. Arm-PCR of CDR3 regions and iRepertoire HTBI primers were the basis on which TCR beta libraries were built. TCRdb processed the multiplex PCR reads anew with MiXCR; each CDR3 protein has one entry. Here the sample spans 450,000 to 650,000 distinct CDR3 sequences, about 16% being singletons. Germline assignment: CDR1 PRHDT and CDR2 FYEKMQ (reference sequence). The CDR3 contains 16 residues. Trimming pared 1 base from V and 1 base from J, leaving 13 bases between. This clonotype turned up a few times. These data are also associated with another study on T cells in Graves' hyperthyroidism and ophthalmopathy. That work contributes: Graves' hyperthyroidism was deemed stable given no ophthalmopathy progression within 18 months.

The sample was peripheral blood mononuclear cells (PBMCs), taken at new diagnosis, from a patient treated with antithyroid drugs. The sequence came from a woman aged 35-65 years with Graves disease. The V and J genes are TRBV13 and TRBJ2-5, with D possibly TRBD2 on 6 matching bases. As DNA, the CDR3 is TGTGCCAGCAGCTTAGAGGCAGCCGGGGGCCAAGAGACCCAGTACTTC. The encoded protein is CASSLEAAGGQETQYF.